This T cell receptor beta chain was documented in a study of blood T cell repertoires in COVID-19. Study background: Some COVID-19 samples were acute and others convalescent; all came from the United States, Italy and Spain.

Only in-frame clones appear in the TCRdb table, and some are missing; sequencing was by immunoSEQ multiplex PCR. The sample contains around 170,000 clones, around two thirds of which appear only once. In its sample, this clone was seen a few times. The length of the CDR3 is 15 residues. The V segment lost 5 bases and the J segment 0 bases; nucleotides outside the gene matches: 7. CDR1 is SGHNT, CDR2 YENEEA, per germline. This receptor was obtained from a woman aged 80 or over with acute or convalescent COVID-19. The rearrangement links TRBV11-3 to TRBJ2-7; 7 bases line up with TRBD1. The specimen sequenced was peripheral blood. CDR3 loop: CASSPTGQSSYEQYF. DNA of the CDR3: TGTGCCAGCAGCCCGACGGGACAGAGCTCCTACGAGCAGTACTTC.